Reported below is one TCR beta chain. Its specificity is not known. This sample was included in a study of cytomegalovirus exposure and HLA in healthy donors. Study background: The approximately 120 validation repertoires were produced on the same platform as the 550 to 700 repertoires of the first cohort. This was reported in a later analysis. Overall study findings and caveats: Accounts indicate the classifier identified cytomegalovirus status with strong specificity and sensitivity. The authors confirmed in vitro that a few CMV-associated chains were specific for CMV antigens.

The germline gives CDR1 MGHDK, CDR2 SYGVNS. V gave up 0 bases and J gave up 7 bases; unmatched junction bases: 9. This CDR3 has 17 residues. The donors belonged to the roughly 110-subject validation cohort, separate from the approximately 700-subject first cohort. Generated by immunoSEQ multiplex PCR, the TCRdb table keeps only in-frame clones and is missing some. Here the sample spans 110,000 or so clones, about 87% being singletons. The clonotype originates from a man aged 18 to 35 in good health and CMV-seronegative. The J gene is TRBJ2-1, the V gene TRBV25-1; 10 nucleotides agree with TRBD2. The sample taken for sequencing was PBMCs. The CDR3 DNA reads TGTGCCAGCAGTGAATATCTAGGACTAGCGGTAACGAATGAGCAGTTCTTC. Translation: CASSEYLGLAVTNEQFF.